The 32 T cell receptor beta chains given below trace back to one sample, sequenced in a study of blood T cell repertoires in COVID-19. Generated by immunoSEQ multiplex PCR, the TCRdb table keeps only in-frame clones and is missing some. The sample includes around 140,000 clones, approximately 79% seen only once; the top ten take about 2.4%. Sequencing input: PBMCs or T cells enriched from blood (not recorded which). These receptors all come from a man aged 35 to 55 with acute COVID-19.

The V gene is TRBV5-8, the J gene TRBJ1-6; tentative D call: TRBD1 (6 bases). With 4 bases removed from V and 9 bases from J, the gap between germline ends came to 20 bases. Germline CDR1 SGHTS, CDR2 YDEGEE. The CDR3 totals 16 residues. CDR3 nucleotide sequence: TGTGCCAGCAGCCCCCTTGGACAGTGGTTGGGTTCACCCCTCCACTTT. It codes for CASSPLGQWLGSPLHF.

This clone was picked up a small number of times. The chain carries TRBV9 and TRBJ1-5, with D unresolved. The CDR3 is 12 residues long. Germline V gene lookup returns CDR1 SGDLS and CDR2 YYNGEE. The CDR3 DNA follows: TGTGTCGTCGGTAGCGGGCCATCGCCCCAGCATTTT. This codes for CVVGSGPSPQHF. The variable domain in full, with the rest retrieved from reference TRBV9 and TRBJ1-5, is DSGVTQTPKHLITATGQRVTLRCSPRSGDLSVYWYQQSLDQGLQFLIQYYNGEERAKGNILERFSAQQFPDLHSELNLSSLELGDSALYFCVVGSGPSPQHFGDGTRLSIL.

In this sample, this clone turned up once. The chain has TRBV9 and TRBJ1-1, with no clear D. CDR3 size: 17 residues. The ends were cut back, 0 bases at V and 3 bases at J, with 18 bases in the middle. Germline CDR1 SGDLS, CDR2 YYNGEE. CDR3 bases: TGTGCCAGCAGCGTAGGAGGGAAGGAAGGGTATGACACTGAAGCTTTCTTT. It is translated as CASSVGGKEGYDTEAFF. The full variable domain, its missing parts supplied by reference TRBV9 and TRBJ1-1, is DSGVTQTPKHLITATGQRVTLRCSPRSGDLSVYWYQQSLDQGLQFLIQYYNGEERAKGNILERFSAQQFPDLHSELNLSSLELGDSALYFCASSVGGKEGYDTEAFFGQGTRLTVV.

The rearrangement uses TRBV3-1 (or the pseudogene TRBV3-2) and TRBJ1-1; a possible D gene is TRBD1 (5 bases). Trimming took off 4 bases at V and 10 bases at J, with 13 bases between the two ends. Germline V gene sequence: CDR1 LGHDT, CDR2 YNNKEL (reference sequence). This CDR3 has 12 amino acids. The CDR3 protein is CASSLGGMAAFF. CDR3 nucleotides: TGTGCCAGCAGCCTCGGGGGGATGGCAGCTTTCTTT.

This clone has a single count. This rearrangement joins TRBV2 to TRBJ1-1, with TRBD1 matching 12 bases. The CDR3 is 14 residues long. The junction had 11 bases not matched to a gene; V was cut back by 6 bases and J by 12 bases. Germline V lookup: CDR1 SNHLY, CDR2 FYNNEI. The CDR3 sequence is CASSFAGTGGESFF. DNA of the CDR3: TGTGCCAGCAGCTTCGCCGGGACAGGGGGCGAGTCTTTCTTT.

The DNA for the CDR3 is TGTGCCATCAGTGAAGGCGGGATTAACTATGGCTACACCTTC. Translation: CAISEGGINYGYTF. The gene calls are TRBV10-3 and TRBJ1-2; D is unresolved. CDR1 and CDR2 (germline): ENHRY, SYGVKD. Deletions cut 3 bases from V and 1 base from J, with 9 bases between. The CDR3 totals 14 residues.

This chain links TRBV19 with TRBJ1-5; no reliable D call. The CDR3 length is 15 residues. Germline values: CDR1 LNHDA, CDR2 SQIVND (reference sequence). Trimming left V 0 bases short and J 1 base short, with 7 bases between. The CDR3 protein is CASSIDPGSNQPQHF. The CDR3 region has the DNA TGTGCCAGTAGTATAGATCCGGGGAGCAATCAGCCCCAGCATTTT.

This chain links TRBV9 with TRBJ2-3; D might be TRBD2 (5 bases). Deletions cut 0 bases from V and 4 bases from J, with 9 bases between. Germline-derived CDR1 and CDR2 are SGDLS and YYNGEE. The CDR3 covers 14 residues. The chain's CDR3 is CASSVALASDTQYF. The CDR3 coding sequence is TGTGCCAGCAGCGTAGCTCTAGCCTCAGATACGCAGTATTTT.

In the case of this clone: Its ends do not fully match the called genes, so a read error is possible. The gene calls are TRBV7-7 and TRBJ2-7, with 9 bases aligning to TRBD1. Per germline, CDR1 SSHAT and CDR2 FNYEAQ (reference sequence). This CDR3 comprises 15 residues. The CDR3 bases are TGTGCTAGCAGCTCTAGACAGGGGGTCTCCTACGAGCAGTACTTC. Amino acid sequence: CASSSRQGVSYEQYF.

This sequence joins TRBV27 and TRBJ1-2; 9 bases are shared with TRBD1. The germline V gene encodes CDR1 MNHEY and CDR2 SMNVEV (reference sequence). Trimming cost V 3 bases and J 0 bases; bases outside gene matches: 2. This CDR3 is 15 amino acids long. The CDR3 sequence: CASSFTGGPNYGYTF. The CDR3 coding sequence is TGTGCCAGCAGTTTTACAGGGGGCCCTAACTATGGCTACACCTTC.

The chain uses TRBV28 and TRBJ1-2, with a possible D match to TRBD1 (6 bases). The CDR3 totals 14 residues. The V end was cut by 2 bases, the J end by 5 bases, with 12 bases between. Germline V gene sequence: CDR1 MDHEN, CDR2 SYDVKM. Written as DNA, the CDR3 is TGTGCCAGCAGTTTAGGCTACAGGGAATATGGCTACACCTTC. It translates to CASSLGYREYGYTF.

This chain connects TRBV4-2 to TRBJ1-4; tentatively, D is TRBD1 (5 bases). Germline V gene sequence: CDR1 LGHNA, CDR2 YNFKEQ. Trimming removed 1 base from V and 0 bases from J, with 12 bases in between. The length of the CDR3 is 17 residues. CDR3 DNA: TGTGCCAGCAGCCAAGTAATTGGGACTGCAACTAATGAAAAACTGTTTTTT. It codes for CASSQVIGTATNEKLFF.

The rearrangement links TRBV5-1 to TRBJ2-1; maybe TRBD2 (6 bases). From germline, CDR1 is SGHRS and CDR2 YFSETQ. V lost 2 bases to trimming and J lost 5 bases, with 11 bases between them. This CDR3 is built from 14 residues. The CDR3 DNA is TGCGCCAGCAGCTTAGGGCCGGGAGACAATGAGCAGTTCTTC. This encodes CASSLGPGDNEQFF. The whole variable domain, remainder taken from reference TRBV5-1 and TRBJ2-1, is KAGVTQTPRYLIKTRGQQVTLSCSPISGHRSVSWYQQTPGQGLQFLFEYFSETQRNKGNFPGRFSGRQFSNSRSEMNVSTLELGDSALYLCASSLGPGDNEQFFGPGTRLTVL.

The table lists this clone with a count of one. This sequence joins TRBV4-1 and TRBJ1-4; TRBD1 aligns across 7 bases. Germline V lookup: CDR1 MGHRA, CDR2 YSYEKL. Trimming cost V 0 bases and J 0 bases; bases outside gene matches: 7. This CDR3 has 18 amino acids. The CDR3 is CASSQERTGEPTNEKLFF. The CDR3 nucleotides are TGCGCCAGCAGCCAAGAGAGGACAGGAGAACCAACTAATGAAAAACTGTTTTTT.

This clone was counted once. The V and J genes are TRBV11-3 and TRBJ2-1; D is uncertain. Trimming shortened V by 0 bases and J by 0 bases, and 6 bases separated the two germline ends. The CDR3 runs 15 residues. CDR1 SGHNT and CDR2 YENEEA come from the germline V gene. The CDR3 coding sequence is TGTGCCAGCAGCTTAGACAGGTCCTCCTACAATGAGCAGTTCTTC. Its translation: CASSLDRSSYNEQFF.

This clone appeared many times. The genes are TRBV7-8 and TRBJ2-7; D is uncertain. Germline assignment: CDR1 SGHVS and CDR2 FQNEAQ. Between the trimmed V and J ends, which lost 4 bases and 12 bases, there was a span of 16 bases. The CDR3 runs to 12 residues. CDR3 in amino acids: CASSSHMPEVYF. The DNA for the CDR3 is TGTGCCAGCAGCTCCCACATGCCAGAGGTGTACTTC.

CDR3 coding DNA: TGTGCCAGTAGTATTAGGCAGGGCCTTGAAAAACTGTTTTTT. Amino acids: CASSIRQGLEKLFF. This chain connects TRBV19 to TRBJ1-4; the D gene is possibly TRBD1 (5 bases). The V end was cut by 3 bases, the J end by 7 bases, with 12 bases between. Germline V gene lookup returns CDR1 LNHDA and CDR2 SQIVND (reference sequence). The CDR3 spans 14 residues. The entire variable domain, with the rest obtained from reference TRBV19 and TRBJ1-4, is as follows: DGGITQSPKYLFRKEGQNVTLSCEQNLNHDAMYWYRQDPGQGLRLIYYSQIVNDFQKGDIAEGYSVSREKKESFPLTVTSAQKNPTAFYLCASSIRQGLEKLFFGSGTQLSVL.

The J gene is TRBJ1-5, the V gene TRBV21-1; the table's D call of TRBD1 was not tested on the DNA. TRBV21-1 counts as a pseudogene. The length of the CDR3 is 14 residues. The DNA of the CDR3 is TGTGCCAAACTTTCGACAGGGGTAAATCAGCCCCAGCATTTT. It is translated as CAKLSTGVNQPQHF.

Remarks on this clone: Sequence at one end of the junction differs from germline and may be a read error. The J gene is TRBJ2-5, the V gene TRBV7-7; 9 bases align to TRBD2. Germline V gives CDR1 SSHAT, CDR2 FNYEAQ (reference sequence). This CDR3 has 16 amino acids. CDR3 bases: TGTGCTAGCAGCTCCTTTGGAGCGGGGGGTGAAGAGACCCAGTACTTC. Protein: CASSSFGAGGEETQYF.

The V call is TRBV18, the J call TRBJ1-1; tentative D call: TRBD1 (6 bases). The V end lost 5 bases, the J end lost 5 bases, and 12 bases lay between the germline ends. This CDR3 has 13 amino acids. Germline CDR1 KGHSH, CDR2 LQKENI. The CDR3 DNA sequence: TGTGCCAGCTCATATAACAGGGTAACTGAAGCTTTCTTT. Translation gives CASSYNRVTEAFF.

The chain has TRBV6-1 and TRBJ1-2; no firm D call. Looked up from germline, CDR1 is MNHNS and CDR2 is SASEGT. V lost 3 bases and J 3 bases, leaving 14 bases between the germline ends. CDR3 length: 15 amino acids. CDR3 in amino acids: CASSDPWTGYYGYTF. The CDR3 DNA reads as TGTGCCAGCAGTGACCCCTGGACGGGGTACTATGGCTACACCTTC.

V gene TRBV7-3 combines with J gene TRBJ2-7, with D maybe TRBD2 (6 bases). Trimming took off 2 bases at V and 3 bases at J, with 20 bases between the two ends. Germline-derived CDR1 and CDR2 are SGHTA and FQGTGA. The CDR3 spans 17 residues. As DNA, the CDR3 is TGTGCCAGCAGCTTAGTGGAGGGTCGATCCTCCCTCTACGAGCAGTACTTC. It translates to CASSLVEGRSSLYEQYF.

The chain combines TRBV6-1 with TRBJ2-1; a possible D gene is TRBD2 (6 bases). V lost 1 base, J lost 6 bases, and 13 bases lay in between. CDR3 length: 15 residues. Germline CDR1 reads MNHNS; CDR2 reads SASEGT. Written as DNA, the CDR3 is TGTGCCAGCAGTGAAGTCGGCGGGAAGGTCAATGAGCAGTTCTTC. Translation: CASSEVGGKVNEQFF.

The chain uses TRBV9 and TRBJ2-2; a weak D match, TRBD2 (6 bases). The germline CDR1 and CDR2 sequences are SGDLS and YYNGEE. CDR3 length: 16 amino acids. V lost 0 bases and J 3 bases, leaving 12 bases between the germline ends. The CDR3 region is CASSVELAWDTGELFF. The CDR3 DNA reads TGTGCCAGCAGCGTAGAACTAGCCTGGGACACCGGGGAGCTGTTTTTT.

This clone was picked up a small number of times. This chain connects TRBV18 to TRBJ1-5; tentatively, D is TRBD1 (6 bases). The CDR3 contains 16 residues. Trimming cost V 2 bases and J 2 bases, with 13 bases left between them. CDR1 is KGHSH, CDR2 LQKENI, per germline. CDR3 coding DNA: TGTGCCAGCTCACCAAGTTCGGGGGGCGGCAATCAGCCCCAGCATTTT. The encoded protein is CASSPSSGGGNQPQHF.

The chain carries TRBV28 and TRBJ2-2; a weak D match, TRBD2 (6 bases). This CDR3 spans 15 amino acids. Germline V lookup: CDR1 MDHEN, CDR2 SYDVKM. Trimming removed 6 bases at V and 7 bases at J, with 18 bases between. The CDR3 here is CASRRGGGKGGELFF. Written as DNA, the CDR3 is TGTGCCAGCAGGCGGGGAGGCGGGAAAGGCGGGGAGCTGTTTTTT. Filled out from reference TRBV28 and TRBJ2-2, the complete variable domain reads DVKVTQSSRYLVKRTGEKVFLECVQDMDHENMFWYRQDPGLGLRLIYFSYDVKMKEKGDIPEGYSVSREKKERFSLILESASTNQTSMYLCASRRGGGKGGELFFGEGSRLTVL.

The CDR3 DNA follows: TGTGCCAGCAGTGTTAGCCCGAACACTGAAGCTTTCTTT. Translated: CASSVSPNTEAFF. The V call is TRBV27, the J call TRBJ1-1; the D is unclear. Trimming stripped 5 bases from V and 1 base from J, with 8 bases between. CDR1 and CDR2 from the germline V gene are MNHEY and SMNVEV (reference sequence). The CDR3 loop spans 13 amino acids.

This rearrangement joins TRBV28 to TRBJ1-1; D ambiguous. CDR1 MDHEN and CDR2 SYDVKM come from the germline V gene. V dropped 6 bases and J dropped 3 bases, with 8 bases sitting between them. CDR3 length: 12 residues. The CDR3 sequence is CASSIRDTEAFF. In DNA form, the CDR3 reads TGTGCCAGCAGCATTCGGGACACTGAAGCTTTCTTT.

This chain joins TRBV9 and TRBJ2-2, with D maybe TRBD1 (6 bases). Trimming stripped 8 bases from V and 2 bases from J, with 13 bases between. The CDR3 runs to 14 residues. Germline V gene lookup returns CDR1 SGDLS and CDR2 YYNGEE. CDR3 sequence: CASRPGQNTGELFF. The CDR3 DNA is TGTGCCAGTCGACCGGGACAAAACACCGGGGAGCTGTTTTTT.

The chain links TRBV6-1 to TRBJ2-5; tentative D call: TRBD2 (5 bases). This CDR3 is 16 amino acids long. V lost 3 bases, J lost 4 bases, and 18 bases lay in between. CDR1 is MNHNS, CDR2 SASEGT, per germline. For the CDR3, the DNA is TGTGCCAGCAGTGACGGGGTCTCTGGGCAGCCAGAGACCCAGTACTTC. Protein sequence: CASSDGVSGQPETQYF.

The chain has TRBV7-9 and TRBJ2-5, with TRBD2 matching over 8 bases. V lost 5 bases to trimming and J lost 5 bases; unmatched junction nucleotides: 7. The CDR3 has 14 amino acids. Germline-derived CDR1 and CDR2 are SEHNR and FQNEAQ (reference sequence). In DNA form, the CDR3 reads TGTGCCAGCAGCCTCGGGGGGGCGGGGGAGACCCAGTACTTC. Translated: CASSLGGAGETQYF.

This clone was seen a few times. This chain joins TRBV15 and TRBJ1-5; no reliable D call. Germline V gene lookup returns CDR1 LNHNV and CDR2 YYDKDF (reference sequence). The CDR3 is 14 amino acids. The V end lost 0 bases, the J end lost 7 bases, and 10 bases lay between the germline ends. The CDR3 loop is CATSREVSDQPQHF. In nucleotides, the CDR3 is TGTGCCACCAGCAGAGAGGTCAGCGACCAGCCCCAGCATTTT.